This T cell receptor beta chain was found in a study of CD8 T cells in ankylosing spondylitis. On this clonotype itself: Its antigen is as yet unknown.

Generation of TCR beta libraries employed quantitative 5'-RACE incorporating molecular barcodes. TCRdb re-analysed the 5' RACE reads in MiXCR, keeping a single row per CDR3 protein. The repertoire holds 150,000 to 200,000 distinct CDR3 sequences, with around 32% as singletons. Study-wide findings and caveats: Reportedly, disease-linked clones are significantly enriched in ankylosing spondylitis patients' matched synovial fluid. Apparently characteristic of ankylosing spondylitis blood was a TCR beta motif (eight highly homologous variants). Disease-linked clones were CD8+ and relatively rare in peripheral blood.

The sequencing sample was made of synovial fluid, either unsorted or a sorted T cell fraction (not recorded which). This TCR was recovered from a male donor with ankylosing spondylitis.

The CDR3 region is CASSPSYLTVYEQYF. DNA of the CDR3: TGTGCCAGCTCGCCGTCTTACCTGACGGTGTACGAGCAGTACTTC. The chain employs TRBV18 and TRBJ2-7; D not certain. This CDR3 is built from 15 residues. Germline values: CDR1 KGHSH, CDR2 LQKENI. The ends were cut back, 6 bases at V and 4 bases at J, with 19 bases in the middle.